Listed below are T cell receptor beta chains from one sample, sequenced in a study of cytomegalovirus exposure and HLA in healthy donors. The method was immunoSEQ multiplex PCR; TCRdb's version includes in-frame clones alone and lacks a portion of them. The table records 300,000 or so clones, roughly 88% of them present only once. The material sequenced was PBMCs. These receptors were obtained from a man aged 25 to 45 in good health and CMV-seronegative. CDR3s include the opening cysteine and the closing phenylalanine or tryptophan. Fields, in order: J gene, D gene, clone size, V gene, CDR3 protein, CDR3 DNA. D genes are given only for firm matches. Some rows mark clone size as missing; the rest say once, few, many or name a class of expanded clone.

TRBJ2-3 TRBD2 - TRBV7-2 CASSLSSGTPGDTQYF TGTGCCAGCAGCTTAAGTAGCGGGACCCCTGGAGATACGCAGTATTTT
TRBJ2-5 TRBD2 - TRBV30 CAFSSSGGIRLTETQYF TGTGCCTTTTCCTCTAGCGGGGGGATTAGACTTACAGAGACCCAGTACTTC
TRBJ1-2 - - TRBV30 CAWSVTGEGYGYTF TGTGCCTGGAGTGTTACCGGGGAGGGTTATGGCTACACCTTC
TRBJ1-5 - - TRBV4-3 CASSQVENQPQHF TGCGCCAGCAGCCAAGTAGAGAATCAGCCCCAGCATTTT
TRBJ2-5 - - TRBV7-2 CASSLERRGQETQYF TGTGCCAGCAGCTTAGAGCGGAGGGGACAAGAGACCCAGTACTTC
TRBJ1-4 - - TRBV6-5 CASRPTLAGEKLFF TGTGCCAGCAGACCGACGCTGGCGGGTGAAAAACTGTTTTTT
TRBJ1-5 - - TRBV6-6 CASSTQGGNQPQHF TGTGCCAGCAGTACACAGGGAGGCAATCAGCCCCAGCATTTT
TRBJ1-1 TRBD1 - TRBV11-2 CASSLDWTGGVNTEAFF TGTGCCAGCAGCTTAGATTGGACAGGGGGCGTTAACACTGAAGCTTTCTTT
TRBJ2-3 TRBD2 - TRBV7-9 CASRAGTTDTQYF TGTGCCAGCAGAGCGGGGACCACAGATACGCAGTATTTT
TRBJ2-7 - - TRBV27 CASSLSGTPLFEQYF TGTGCCAGCAGTTTATCAGGGACTCCGTTGTTCGAGCAGTACTTC
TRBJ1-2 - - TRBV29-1 CSVEDRGGGYTF TGCAGCGTTGAAGATCGGGGTGGTGGCTACACCTTC
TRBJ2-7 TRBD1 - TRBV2 CASSSGGTGRSEQYF TGTGCCAGCAGTTCTGGGGGGACAGGTAGATCCGAGCAGTACTTC
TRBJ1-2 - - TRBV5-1 CASSLDSSYGYTF TGCGCCAGCAGCTTGGACAGTTCCTATGGCTACACCTTC
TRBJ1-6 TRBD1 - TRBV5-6 CASSGGQGAYNSPLHF TGTGCCAGCAGCGGGGGACAGGGGGCCTATAATTCACCCCTCCACTTT
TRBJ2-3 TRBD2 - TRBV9 CASSSFSGGATDTQYF TGTGCCAGCTCATCCTTTAGCGGGGGGGCCACAGATACGCAGTATTTT
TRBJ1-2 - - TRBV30 CAWKGAYSGYTF TGTGCCTGGAAAGGGGCATACTCGGGCTACACCTTC
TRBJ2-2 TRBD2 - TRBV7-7 CASSSRTSGFTLNTGELFF TGTGCCAGCAGCTCCCGGACTAGCGGATTTACCCTGAACACCGGGGAGCTGTTTTTT
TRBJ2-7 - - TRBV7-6 CASSSQGGGSYEQYF TGTGCCAGCAGCTCTCAGGGTGGCGGCTCCTACGAGCAGTACTTC
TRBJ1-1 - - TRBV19 CASSDIRGSENTEAFF TGTGCCAGTAGTGATATACGCGGGAGCGAGAACACTGAAGCTTTCTTT
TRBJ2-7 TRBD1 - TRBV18 CASSPQGADAYEQYF TGTGCCAGCTCACCCCAGGGGGCCGATGCCTACGAGCAGTACTTC
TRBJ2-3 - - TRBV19 CASSPPDWTDTQYF TGTGCCAGTAGTCCACCGGACTGGACAGATACGCAGTATTTT
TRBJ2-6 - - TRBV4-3 CASSQDLLEGYSGANVLTF TGCGCCAGCAGCCAAGATCTGCTGGAGGGGTACTCTGGGGCCAACGTCCTGACTTTC
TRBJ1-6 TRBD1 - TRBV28 CASKTGGAYNSPLHF TGTGCCAGCAAGACAGGGGGCGCTTATAATTCACCCCTCCACTTT
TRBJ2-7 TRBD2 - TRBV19 CASSIAGTSGGYQYF TGTGCCAGTAGTATAGCTGGGACTAGCGGGGGATACCAGTACTTC
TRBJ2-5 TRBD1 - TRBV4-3 CASSRLTGGDETQYF TGCGCCAGCAGCCGCCTGACAGGGGGCGATGAGACCCAGTACTTC
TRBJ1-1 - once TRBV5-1 CASSLGGTYTEAFF TGCGCCAGCAGCTTGGGGGGGACTTACACTGAAGCTTTCTTT
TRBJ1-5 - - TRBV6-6 CASSHRDLSNQPQHF TGTGCCAGCAGTCACCGGGACTTGAGCAATCAGCCCCAGCATTTT
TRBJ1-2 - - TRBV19 CASSLNHRTANYGYTF TGTGCCAGTAGCCTCAACCATCGGACAGCCAACTATGGCTACACCTTC
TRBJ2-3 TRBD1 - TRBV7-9 CASSSGQGWGDTQYF TGTGCCAGCAGCTCGGGACAGGGGTGGGGAGATACGCAGTATTTT
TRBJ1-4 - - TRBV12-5 CASGSEGHEKLFF TGTGCTAGTGGCAGCGAAGGTCATGAAAAACTGTTTTTT
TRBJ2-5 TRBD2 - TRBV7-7 CASSLGTSGGETQYF TGTGCCAGCAGCTTAGGAACTAGCGGGGGAGAGACCCAGTACTTC
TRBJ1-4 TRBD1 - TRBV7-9 CASSEGTGVDATNEKLFF TGTGCCAGCAGCGAGGGGACAGGGGTCGATGCAACTAATGAAAAACTGTTTTTT